This T cell receptor (beta chain) emerged from a study of blood T cell repertoires in COVID-19. Study-wide background: Whether acute or convalescent, the COVID-19 samples came from the United States, Italy and Spain. PBMCs, B-cell-depleted T cells, or T cells provided the cDNA or gDNA that made up the material.

Original processing notes: Estimates of nucleated cell counts were drawn from the amplification of reference gene primers. Sequenced by immunoSEQ multiplex PCR; TCRdb stores in-frame clones only, minus some. V, J and clone size were drawn from that table, and D and trimming were deduced from the DNA. The data contain about 300,000 clones, 86% of them singletons. With 4 bases clipped from V and 2 bases from J, the junction kept 5 bases outside the gene matches. The CDR3 runs to 16 residues. CDR1 is SGDLS, CDR2 YYNGEE, per germline. Each participant's cohort was designated according to participant-reported clinical history.

The sequenced sample was PBMCs or T cells enriched from blood (not recorded which). This chain uses TRBV9 with TRBJ2-3, with 12 bases matching TRBD2. The receptor was derived from a woman aged 18-30 years who had recovered from COVID-19. The CDR3 here is CASSSGLAGFTDTQYF. The CDR3 DNA is TGTGCCAGCAGCTCCGGACTAGCGGGATTCACAGATACGCAGTATTTT.